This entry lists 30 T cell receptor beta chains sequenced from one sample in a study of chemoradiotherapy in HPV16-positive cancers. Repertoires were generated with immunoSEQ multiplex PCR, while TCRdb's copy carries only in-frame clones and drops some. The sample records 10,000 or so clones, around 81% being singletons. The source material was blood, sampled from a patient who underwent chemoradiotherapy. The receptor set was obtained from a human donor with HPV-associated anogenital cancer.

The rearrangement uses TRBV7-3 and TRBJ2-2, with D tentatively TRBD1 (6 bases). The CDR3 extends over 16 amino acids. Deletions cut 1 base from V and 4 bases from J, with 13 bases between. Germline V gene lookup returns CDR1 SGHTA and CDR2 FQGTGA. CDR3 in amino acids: CASSLNPGQLTGELFF. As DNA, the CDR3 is TGTGCCAGCAGCTTAAATCCCGGACAGCTCACCGGGGAGCTGTTTTTT.

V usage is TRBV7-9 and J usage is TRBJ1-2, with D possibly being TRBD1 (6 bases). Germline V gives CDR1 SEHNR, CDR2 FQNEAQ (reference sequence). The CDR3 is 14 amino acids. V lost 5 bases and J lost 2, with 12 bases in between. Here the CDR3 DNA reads TGTGCCAGCAGCCTGGCCAGGGGCAACTATGGCTACACCTTC. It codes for CASSLARGNYGYTF.

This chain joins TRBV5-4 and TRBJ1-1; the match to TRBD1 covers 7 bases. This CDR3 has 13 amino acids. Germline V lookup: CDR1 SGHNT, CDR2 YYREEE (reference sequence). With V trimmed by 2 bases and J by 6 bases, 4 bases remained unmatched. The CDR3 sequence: CASSFQGVAEAFF. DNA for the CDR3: TGTGCCAGCAGCTTCCAGGGGGTCGCTGAAGCTTTCTTT.

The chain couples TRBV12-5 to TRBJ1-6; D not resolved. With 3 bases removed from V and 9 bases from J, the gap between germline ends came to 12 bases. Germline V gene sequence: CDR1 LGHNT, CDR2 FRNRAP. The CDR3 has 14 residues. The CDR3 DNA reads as TGTGCTAGTGGTTTAGCAGGACGAGGTTCACCCCTCCACTTT. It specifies CASGLAGRGSPLHF.

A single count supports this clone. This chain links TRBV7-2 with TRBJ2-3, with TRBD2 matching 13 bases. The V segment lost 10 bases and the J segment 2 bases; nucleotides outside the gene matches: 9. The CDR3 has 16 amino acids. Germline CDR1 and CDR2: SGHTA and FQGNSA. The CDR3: CATRTSGGFNTDTQYF. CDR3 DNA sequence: TGTGCCACACGGACTAGCGGGGGCTTTAACACAGATACGCAGTATTTT.

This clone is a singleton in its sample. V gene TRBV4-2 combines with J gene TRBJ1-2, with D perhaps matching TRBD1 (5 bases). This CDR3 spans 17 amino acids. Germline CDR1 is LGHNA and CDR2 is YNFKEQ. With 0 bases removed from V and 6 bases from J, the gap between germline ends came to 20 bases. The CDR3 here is CASSQDILGGELNGYTF. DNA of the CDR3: TGTGCCAGCAGCCAAGATATACTGGGAGGGGAGTTAAATGGCTACACCTTC.

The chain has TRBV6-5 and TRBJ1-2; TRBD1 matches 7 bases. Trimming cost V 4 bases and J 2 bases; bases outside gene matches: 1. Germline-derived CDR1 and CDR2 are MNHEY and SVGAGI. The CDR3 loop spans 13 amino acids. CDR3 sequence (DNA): TGTGCCAGCAGTTTCAGGGGGAACTATGGCTACACCTTC. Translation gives CASSFRGNYGYTF.

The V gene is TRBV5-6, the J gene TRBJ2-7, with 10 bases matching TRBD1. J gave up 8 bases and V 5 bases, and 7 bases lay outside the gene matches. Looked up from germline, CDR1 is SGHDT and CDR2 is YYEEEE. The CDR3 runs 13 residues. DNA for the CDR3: TGTGCCAGCAGTCAAGGACAGGGGGGGAAGCAGTACTTC. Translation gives CASSQGQGGKQYF. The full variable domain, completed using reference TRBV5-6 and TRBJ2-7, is DAGVTQSPTHLIKTRGQQVTLRCSPKSGHDTVSWYQQALGQGPQFIFQYYEEEERQRGNFPDRFSGHQFPNYSSELNVNALLLGDSALYLCASSQGQGGKQYFGPGTRLTVT.

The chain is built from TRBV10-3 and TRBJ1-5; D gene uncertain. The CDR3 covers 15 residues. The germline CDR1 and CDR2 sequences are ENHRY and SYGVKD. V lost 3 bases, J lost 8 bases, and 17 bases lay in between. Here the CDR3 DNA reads TGTGCCATCAGTGAAACGGGCCCAAATGCGGAGCCCCAGCATTTT. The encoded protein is CAISETGPNAEPQHF.

The CDR3 loop reads CASSLSGQSGPYEQYF. CDR3 sequence (DNA): TGTGCCAGCAGCTTGTCGGGACAGTCGGGCCCCTACGAGCAGTACTTC. This sequence joins TRBV7-6 and TRBJ2-7, with 7 bases lining up with TRBD1. CDR1 and CDR2 from the germline V gene are SGHVS and FNYEAQ. Trimming at V came to 3 bases and at J to 2 bases, leaving 10 bases not matched to a gene. The CDR3 is 16 residues long.

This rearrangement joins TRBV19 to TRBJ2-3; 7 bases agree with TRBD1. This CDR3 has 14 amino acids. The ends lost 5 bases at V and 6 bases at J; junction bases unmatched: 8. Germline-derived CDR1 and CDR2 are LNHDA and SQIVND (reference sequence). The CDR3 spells CASSETGSSDTQYF. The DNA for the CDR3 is TGTGCCAGTAGTGAGACAGGGAGTAGTGATACGCAGTATTTT.

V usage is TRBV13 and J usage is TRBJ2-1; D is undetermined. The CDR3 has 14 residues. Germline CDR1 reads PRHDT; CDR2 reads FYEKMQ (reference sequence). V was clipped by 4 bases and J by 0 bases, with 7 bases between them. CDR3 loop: CASSWVNSYNEQFF. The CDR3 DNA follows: TGTGCCAGCAGCTGGGTCAACTCCTACAATGAGCAGTTCTTC.

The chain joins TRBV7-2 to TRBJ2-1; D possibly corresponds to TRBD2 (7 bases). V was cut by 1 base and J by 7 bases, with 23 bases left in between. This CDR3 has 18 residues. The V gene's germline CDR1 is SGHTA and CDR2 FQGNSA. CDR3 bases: TGTGCCAGCAGCTTAGGTTTTATTCTGGGGGGGGCGCTGAATGAGCAGTTCTTC. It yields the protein CASSLGFILGGALNEQFF. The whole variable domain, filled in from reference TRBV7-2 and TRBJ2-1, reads GAGVSQSPSNKVTEKGKDVELRCDPISGHTALYWYRQSLGQGLEFLIYFQGNSAPDKSGLPSDRFSAERTGGSVSTLTIQRTQQEDSAVYLCASSLGFILGGALNEQFFGPGTRLTVL.

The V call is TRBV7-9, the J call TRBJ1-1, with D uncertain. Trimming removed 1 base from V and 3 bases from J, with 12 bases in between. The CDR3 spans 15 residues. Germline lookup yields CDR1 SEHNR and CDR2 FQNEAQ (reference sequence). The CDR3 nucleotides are TGTGCCAGCAGCTTAGGGAGCAGTTTTGACACTGAAGCTTTCTTT. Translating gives CASSLGSSFDTEAFF.

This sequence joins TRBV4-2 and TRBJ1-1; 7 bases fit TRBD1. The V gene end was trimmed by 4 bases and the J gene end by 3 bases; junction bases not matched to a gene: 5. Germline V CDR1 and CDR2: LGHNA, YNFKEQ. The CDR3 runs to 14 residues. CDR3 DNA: TGTGCCAGCAGCCCAGGGGACAGTCACACTGAAGCTTTCTTT. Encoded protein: CASSPGDSHTEAFF.

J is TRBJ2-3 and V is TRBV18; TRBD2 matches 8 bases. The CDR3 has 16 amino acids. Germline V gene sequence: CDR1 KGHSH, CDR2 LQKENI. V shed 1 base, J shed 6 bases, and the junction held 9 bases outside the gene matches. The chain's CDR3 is CASSPLAGGHSDTQYF. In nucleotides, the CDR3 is TGTGCCAGCTCACCACTCGCGGGGGGACACTCGGATACGCAGTATTTT.

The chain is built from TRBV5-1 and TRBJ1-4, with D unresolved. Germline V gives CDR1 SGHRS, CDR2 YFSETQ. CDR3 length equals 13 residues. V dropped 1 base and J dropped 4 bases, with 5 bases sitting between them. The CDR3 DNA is TGCGCCAGCAGCTTGTTCGGTAATGAAAAACTGTTTTTT. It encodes CASSLFGNEKLFF. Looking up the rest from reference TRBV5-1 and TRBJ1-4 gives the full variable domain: KAGVTQTPRYLIKTRGQQVTLSCSPISGHRSVSWYQQTPGQGLQFLFEYFSETQRNKGNFPGRFSGRQFSNSRSEMNVSTLELGDSALYLCASSLFGNEKLFFGSGTQLSVL.

The CDR3 region has the DNA TGTGCCAGCAGTGACGCCGGGACACCGGGAAGGGAGACCCAGTACTTC. Its protein product is CASSDAGTPGRETQYF. The chain recombines TRBV7-6 with TRBJ2-5; the D gene is possibly TRBD1 (6 bases). V dropped 6 bases and J dropped 5 bases, with 22 bases sitting between them. The CDR3 loop spans 16 amino acids. Per germline, CDR1 SGHVS and CDR2 FNYEAQ.

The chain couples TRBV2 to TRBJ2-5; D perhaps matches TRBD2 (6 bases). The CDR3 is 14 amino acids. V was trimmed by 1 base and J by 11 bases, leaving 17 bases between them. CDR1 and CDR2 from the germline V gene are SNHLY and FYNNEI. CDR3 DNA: TGTGCCAGCAGTGAAGTCGCGGGGCGTTGGGAGCAGTACTTC. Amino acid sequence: CASSEVAGRWEQYF.

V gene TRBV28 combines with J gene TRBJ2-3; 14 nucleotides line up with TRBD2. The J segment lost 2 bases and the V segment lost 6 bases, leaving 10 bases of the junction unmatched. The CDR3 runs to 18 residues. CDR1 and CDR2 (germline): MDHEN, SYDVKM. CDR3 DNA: TGTGCCAGCAGAAGTTTCGGACTAGCGGGGGGAACCACAGATACGCAGTATTTT. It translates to CASRSFGLAGGTTDTQYF.

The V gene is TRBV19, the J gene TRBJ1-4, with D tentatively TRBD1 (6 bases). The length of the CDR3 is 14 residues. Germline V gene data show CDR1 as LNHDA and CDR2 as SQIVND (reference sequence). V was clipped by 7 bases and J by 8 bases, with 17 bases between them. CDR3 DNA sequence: TGTGCCAGTAAACCTGGGGGGCCAGGGGAAAAACTGTTTTTT. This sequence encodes CASKPGGPGEKLFF.

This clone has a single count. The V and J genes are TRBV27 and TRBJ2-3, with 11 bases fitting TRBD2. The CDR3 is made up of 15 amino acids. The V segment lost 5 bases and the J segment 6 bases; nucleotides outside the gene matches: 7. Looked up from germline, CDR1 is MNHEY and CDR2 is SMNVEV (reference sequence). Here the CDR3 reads CASSIMTSGVDTQYF. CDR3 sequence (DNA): TGTGCCAGCAGTATCATGACTAGCGGGGTGGATACGCAGTATTTT.

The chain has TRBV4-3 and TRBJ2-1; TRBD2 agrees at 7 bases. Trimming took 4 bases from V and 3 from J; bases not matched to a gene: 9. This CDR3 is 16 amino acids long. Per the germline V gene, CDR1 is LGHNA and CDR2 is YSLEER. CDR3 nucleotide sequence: TGCGCCAGCAGCCCTGAAAGCGGCGGGGGCTACAATGAGCAGTTCTTC. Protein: CASSPESGGGYNEQFF.

CDR3: CASSEHSSGANVLTF. Written as DNA, the CDR3 is TGTGCCAGCAGCGAACATTCTTCTGGGGCCAACGTCCTGACTTTC. V gene TRBV6-1 combines with J gene TRBJ2-6; D is undetermined. V lost 6 bases, J lost 1 base, and 10 bases lay in between. Germline CDR1 reads MNHNS; CDR2 reads SASEGT. CDR3 size: 15 residues.

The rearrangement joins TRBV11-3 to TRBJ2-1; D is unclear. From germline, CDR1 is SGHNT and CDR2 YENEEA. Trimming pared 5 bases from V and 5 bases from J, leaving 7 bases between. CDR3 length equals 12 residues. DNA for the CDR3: TGTGCCAGCAGCCCCCGGGACAATGAGCAGTTCTTC. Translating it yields CASSPRDNEQFF.

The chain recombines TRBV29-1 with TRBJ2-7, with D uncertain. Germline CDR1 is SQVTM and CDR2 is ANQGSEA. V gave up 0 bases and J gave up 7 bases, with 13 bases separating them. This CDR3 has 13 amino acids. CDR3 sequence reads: CSVEDWASKEQYF. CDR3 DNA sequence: TGCAGCGTTGAAGATTGGGCATCTAAAGAGCAGTACTTC.

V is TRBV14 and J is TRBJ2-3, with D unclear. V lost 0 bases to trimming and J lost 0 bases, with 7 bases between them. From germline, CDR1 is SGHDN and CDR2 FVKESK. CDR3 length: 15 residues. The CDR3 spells CASSQDRWSTDTQYF. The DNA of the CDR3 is TGTGCCAGCAGCCAAGATCGGTGGAGCACAGATACGCAGTATTTT.

As DNA, the CDR3 is TGTGCCAGCAGTGAAGTCAGGGCAACAGATACGCAGTATTTT. It encodes CASSEVRATDTQYF. The V call is TRBV2, the J call TRBJ2-3; maybe TRBD1 (5 bases). The CDR3 sequence is 14 residues long. Trimming took 1 base from V and 3 from J, leaving 8 bases between them. Germline V gene data show CDR1 as SNHLY and CDR2 as FYNNEI.

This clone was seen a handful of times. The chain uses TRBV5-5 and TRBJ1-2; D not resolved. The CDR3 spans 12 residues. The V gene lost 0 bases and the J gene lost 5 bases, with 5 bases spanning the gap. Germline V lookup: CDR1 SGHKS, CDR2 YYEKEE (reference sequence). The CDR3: CASSLDTYGYTF. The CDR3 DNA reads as TGTGCCAGCAGCTTGGACACTTATGGCTACACCTTC.

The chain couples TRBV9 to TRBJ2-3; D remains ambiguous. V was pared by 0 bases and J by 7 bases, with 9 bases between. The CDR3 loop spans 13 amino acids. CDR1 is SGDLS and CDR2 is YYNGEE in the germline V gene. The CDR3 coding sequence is TGTGCCAGCAGCGTAGGGGTCCCTAATACGCAGTATTTT. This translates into CASSVGVPNTQYF.